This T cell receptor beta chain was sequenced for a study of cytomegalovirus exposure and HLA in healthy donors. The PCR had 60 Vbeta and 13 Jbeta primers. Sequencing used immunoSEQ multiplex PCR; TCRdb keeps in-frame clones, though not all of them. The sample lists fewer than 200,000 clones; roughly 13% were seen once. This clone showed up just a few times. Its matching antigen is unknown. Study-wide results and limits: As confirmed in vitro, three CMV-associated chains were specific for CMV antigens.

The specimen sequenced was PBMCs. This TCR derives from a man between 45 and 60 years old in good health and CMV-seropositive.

CDR3 loop: CARERRQVHEQYF. For the CDR3, the DNA is TGCGCCAGGGAGAGAAGACAGGTCCACGAGCAGTACTTC. The chain has TRBV10-1 and TRBJ2-7, with D possibly being TRBD1 (6 bases). Germline V gene data show CDR1 as WNHNN and CDR2 as SYGVQD (reference sequence). The CDR3 has 13 amino acids. V was trimmed by 9 bases and J by 5 bases, leaving 17 bases between them.